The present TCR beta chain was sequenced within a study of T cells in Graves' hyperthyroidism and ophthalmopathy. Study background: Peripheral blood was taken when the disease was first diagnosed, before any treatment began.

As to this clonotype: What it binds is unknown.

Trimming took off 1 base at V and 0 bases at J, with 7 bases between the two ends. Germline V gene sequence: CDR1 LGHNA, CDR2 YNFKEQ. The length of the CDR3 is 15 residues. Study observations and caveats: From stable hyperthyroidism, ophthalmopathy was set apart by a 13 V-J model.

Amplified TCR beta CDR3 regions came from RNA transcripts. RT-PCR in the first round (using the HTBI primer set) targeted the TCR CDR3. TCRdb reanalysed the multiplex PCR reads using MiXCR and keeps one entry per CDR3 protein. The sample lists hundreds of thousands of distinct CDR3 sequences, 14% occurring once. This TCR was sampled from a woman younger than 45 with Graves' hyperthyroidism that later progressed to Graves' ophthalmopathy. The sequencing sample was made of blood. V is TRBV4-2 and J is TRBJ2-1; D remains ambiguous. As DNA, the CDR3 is TGTGCCAGCAGCCAAGGGACGGCCTCCTACAATGAGCAGTTCTTC. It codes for CASSQGTASYNEQFF.